Listed below are T cell receptor beta chains from one sample, sequenced in a study of T cell responses to AZD1222 COVID-19 vaccine. Data came from immunoSEQ multiplex PCR; TCRdb stores just in-frame clones and leaves some out. The sample comprises around 130,000 clones, just under 95% of which are singletons, and around 6.6% rests with the top ten. The sample in question was peripheral blood, obtained on day 0 of AZD1222 vaccination. The receptors here all came from an adult in good health. Both conserved end residues are part of each CDR3. The D gene is left open where the match is weak. The listing skips clone size in some rows; elsewhere it reads once, few, many or a size class.

V: TRBV9
J: TRBJ1-2
D: -
size: -
CDR3: CASSVTGGDYGYTF
DNA: TGTGCCAGCAGCGTCACCGGGGGCGACTATGGCTACACCTTC

V: TRBV15
J: TRBJ2-3
D: -
size: -
CDR3: CATSRARASTDTQYF
DNA: TGTGCCACCAGCAGGGCTAGGGCCTCCACAGATACGCAGTATTTT

V: TRBV6-6
J: TRBJ1-2
D: -
size: -
CDR3: CASSSDTPNVFGYTF
DNA: TGTGCCAGCAGTTCGGATACCCCCAATGTTTTTGGCTACACCTTC

V: TRBV10-3
J: TRBJ2-3
D: TRBD2
size: -
CDR3: CASKTSQSTDTQYF
DNA: TGTGCCTCGAAGACTAGCCAAAGCACAGATACGCAGTATTTT

V: TRBV24-1
J: TRBJ1-2
D: -
size: -
CDR3: CATSDPRTPGYGYTF
DNA: TGTGCCACCAGTGATCCGAGGACACCTGGATATGGCTACACCTTC

V: TRBV24-1
J: TRBJ1-4
D: TRBD1
size: -
CDR3: CATSDPTPGTGGEKLFF
DNA: TGTGCCACCAGTGATCCAACCCCCGGGACAGGCGGGGAAAAACTGTTTTTT

V: TRBV12-5
J: TRBJ2-1
D: -
size: -
CDR3: CADYTRSYNEQFF
DNA: TGTGCTGACTATACAAGGTCCTACAATGAGCAGTTCTTC

V: TRBV5-5
J: TRBJ2-3
D: TRBD1
size: -
CDR3: CASSSGTGVTDTQYF
DNA: TGTGCCAGCAGCAGCGGGACAGGGGTCACAGATACGCAGTATTTT

V: TRBV28
J: TRBJ2-1
D: -
size: -
CDR3: CASSWTGGTRFSYNEQFF
DNA: TGTGCCAGCAGTTGGACAGGAGGGACCCGTTTTTCCTACAATGAGCAGTTCTTC

V: TRBV5-1
J: TRBJ1-2
D: TRBD1
size: -
CDR3: CASSPGQGASGYTF
DNA: TGCGCCAGCAGCCCCGGACAGGGGGCTAGCGGCTACACCTTC

V: TRBV2
J: TRBJ2-1
D: -
size: -
CDR3: CASSEALLGNEQFF
DNA: TGTGCCAGCAGTGAAGCGCTTCTTGGAAATGAGCAGTTCTTC

V: TRBV7-9
J: TRBJ1-6
D: TRBD1
size: -
CDR3: CASSLAGTGSNSPLHF
DNA: TGTGCCAGCAGCTTAGCTGGGACAGGGAGTAATTCACCCCTCCACTTT

V: TRBV6-5
J: TRBJ2-5
D: -
size: -
CDR3: CASRAGGTETQYF
DNA: TGTGCCAGCAGGGCCGGAGGGACGGAGACCCAGTACTTC

V: TRBV28
J: TRBJ1-4
D: TRBD1
size: -
CDR3: CASRTGTTNEKLFF
DNA: TGTGCCAGCAGGACAGGGACCACTAATGAAAAACTGTTTTTT

V: TRBV11-2
J: TRBJ2-5
D: TRBD1
size: -
CDR3: CASSHWTGDETQYF
DNA: TGTGCCAGCAGCCACTGGACAGGGGACGAGACCCAGTACTTC

V: TRBV3-1/TRBV3-2
J: TRBJ1-3
D: -
size: -
CDR3: CASSQDWVLGNTIYF
DNA: TGTGCCAGCAGCCAAGATTGGGTTTTGGGAAACACCATATATTTT

V: TRBV7-9
J: TRBJ2-3
D: TRBD2
size: -
CDR3: CASSRTSVADTQYF
DNA: TGTGCCAGCAGCCGGACTAGCGTCGCAGATACGCAGTATTTT

V: TRBV4-1
J: TRBJ2-1
D: TRBD2
size: -
CDR3: CASSQDPFASGSYNEQFF
DNA: TGCGCCAGCAGCCAAGATCCGTTTGCTAGCGGGAGTTACAATGAGCAGTTCTTC

V: TRBV6-2/TRBV6-3
J: TRBJ2-1
D: TRBD2
size: -
CDR3: CASSYRLAGSHNEQFF
DNA: TGTGCCAGCAGTTACCGACTAGCGGGATCCCACAATGAGCAGTTCTTC

V: TRBV4-1
J: TRBJ2-7
D: TRBD1
size: -
CDR3: CASSQVRTGYYEQYF
DNA: TGCGCCAGCAGCCAAGTCCGGACAGGGTACTACGAGCAGTACTTC

V: TRBV7-6
J: TRBJ2-1
D: TRBD2
size: -
CDR3: CASSLVPLAELSSYNEQFF
DNA: TGTGCCAGCAGCTTAGTCCCACTAGCGGAGCTCAGCTCCTACAATGAGCAGTTCTTC

V: TRBV5-1
J: TRBJ2-1
D: TRBD2
size: -
CDR3: CASSFDRGSSYNEQFF
DNA: TGCGCCAGCAGCTTCGACCGCGGGAGTTCCTACAATGAGCAGTTCTTC

V: TRBV29-1
J: TRBJ2-1
D: -
size: -
CDR3: CSVSPQRRVNEQFF
DNA: TGCAGCGTTTCCCCCCAGCGGAGGGTGAACGAGCAGTTCTTC

V: TRBV5-1
J: TRBJ2-1
D: TRBD2
size: -
CDR3: CASSLGLAGGSYNEQFF
DNA: TGCGCCAGCAGCTTGGGGCTAGCGGGAGGGTCGTACAATGAGCAGTTCTTC

V: TRBV4-1
J: TRBJ2-1
D: -
size: -
CDR3: CASSQAGTAIDEQFF
DNA: TGCGCCAGCAGCCAAGCCGGGACCGCGATCGATGAGCAGTTCTTC

V: TRBV28
J: TRBJ1-5
D: TRBD1
size: -
CDR3: CASPTQTGLCNQPQHF
DNA: TGTGCCAGCCCTACCCAGACAGGGCTTTGCAATCAGCCCCAGCATTTT

V: TRBV3-1/TRBV3-2
J: TRBJ2-5
D: TRBD2
size: -
CDR3: CASSPLAGGDQETQYF
DNA: TGTGCCAGCAGCCCTCTAGCGGGAGGGGACCAAGAGACCCAGTACTTC

V: TRBV5-1
J: TRBJ1-1
D: -
size: -
CDR3: CASSLGQTNTEAFF
DNA: TGCGCCAGCAGCTTGGGACAGACGAACACTGAAGCTTTCTTT

V: TRBV28
J: TRBJ2-2
D: -
size: -
CDR3: CASSSVYLTGELFF
DNA: TGTGCCAGCAGTTCCGTTTACCTCACCGGGGAGCTGTTTTTT

V: TRBV6-1
J: TRBJ2-2
D: -
size: -
CDR3: CASSETVPLNTGELFF
DNA: TGTGCCAGCAGTGAAACCGTCCCGTTGAACACCGGGGAGCTGTTTTTT

V: TRBV9
J: TRBJ2-2
D: TRBD2
size: -
CDR3: CASSVGAGGPGELFF
DNA: TGTGCCAGCAGCGTCGGTGCGGGAGGGCCCGGGGAGCTGTTTTTT

V: TRBV27
J: TRBJ2-1
D: TRBD2
size: -
CDR3: CASSLTSGSGEFF
DNA: TGTGCCAGCAGTTTAACTAGCGGGAGTGGGGAGTTCTTC

V: TRBV18
J: TRBJ1-1
D: -
size: -
CDR3: CASSSGENTEAFF
DNA: TGTGCCAGCTCCTCGGGGGAAAACACTGAAGCTTTCTTT

V: TRBV14
J: TRBJ2-3
D: TRBD2
size: -
CDR3: CASSRGLAGDGTDTQYF
DNA: TGTGCCAGCAGCCGAGGACTAGCGGGAGACGGAACAGATACGCAGTATTTT

V: TRBV7-8
J: TRBJ1-1
D: -
size: few
CDR3: CASSLYKGTEAFF
DNA: TGTGCCAGCAGCCTTTATAAGGGAACTGAAGCTTTCTTT

V: TRBV18
J: TRBJ2-1
D: TRBD2
size: -
CDR3: CASSPPSGRAYNEQFF
DNA: TGTGCCAGCTCACCTCCTAGCGGGAGGGCCTACAATGAGCAGTTCTTC

V: TRBV6-2/TRBV6-3
J: TRBJ2-3
D: TRBD2
size: -
CDR3: CASSPTSGRSDTQYF
DNA: TGTGCCAGCAGCCCCACTAGCGGGAGGTCCGATACGCAGTATTTT

V: TRBV5-1
J: TRBJ1-3
D: -
size: -
CDR3: CASSLASGNTIYF
DNA: TGCGCCAGCAGCTTGGCCTCTGGAAACACCATATATTTT

V: TRBV28
J: TRBJ2-5
D: TRBD1
size: -
CDR3: CASSSVGQGARETQYF
DNA: TGTGCCAGCAGTTCCGTAGGACAGGGGGCGCGAGAGACCCAGTACTTC

V: TRBV5-1
J: TRBJ2-3
D: TRBD1
size: -
CDR3: CASSSGTGGNTDTQYF
DNA: TGCGCCAGCAGCTCCGGGACAGGGGGTAACACAGATACGCAGTATTTT